Presented here are 10 T cell receptor beta chains from one specimen sequenced in a study of blood T cells in healthy people across ages. A J-beta primer mix and a sample-barcoded 5' primer were used in a second PCR of roughly 7 to 12 cycles. TCRdb itself ran the 5' RACE reads through MiXCR, one entry per CDR3 protein. This sample has fewer than 600,000 distinct CDR3 sequences; about 27% occur once, and the top ten carry approximately 3.6%. These same records also appear under a second study, on T cells of mothers and their children.

Sample: blood. All receptors derive from a boy aged 2 to 10 in good health.

This clonotype was detected only a few times. The chain's CDR3 is CASSLNVLRDIQYF. CDR3 in DNA: TGTGCCAGCAGCTTAAACGTTTTGAGAGACATTCAGTACTTC. The chain couples TRBV13 to TRBJ2-4; no definite D call. Trimming shortened V by 2 bases and J by 8 bases, and 13 bases separated the two germline ends. Per the germline V gene, CDR1 is PRHDT and CDR2 is FYEKMQ (reference sequence). This CDR3 spans 14 amino acids.

This clonotype has more than one count but fewer than ten. This chain links TRBV3-1 with TRBJ1-4; no clear D gene. Germline V CDR1 and CDR2: LGHDT, YNNKEL (reference sequence). CDR3 length: 15 residues. V lost 1 base and J 8 bases, leaving 14 bases between the germline ends. Here the CDR3 reads CASSQGRLSREKLFF. The CDR3 nucleotides read TGTGCCAGCAGCCAAGGTCGCTTAAGTCGCGAAAAACTGTTTTTT.

DNA for the CDR3: TGCGCCAGCAGCTTGCCGAGCGGGAGTTCCTACAATGAGCAGTTCTTC. Its protein is CASSLPSGSSYNEQFF. This chain connects TRBV5-1 to TRBJ2-1; TRBD2 matches at 8 bases. The ends lost 1 base at V and 1 base at J; junction bases unmatched: 4. This CDR3 has 16 amino acids. CDR1 and CDR2 (germline): SGHRS, YFSETQ.

This chain connects TRBV7-6 to TRBJ2-5; the D call may be TRBD1 or TRBD2 (7 bases each). There are 16 residues in the CDR3. The V gene's germline CDR1 is SGHVS and CDR2 FNYEAQ. V was cut by 5 bases and J by 11 bases, with 27 bases left in between. This CDR3 is CASSPGQIGTRREQYF. CDR3 DNA: TGTGCCAGCAGCCCGGGACAGATCGGAACCCGGCGGGAGCAGTACTTC.

The chain has TRBV6-1 and TRBJ2-3, with D possibly being TRBD2 (6 bases). CDR1 and CDR2 (germline): MNHNS, SASEGT. The CDR3 is 13 residues long. Trimming took 4 bases from V and 4 from J, leaving 9 bases between them. The CDR3 region has the DNA TGTGCCAGCAGTGTAACGGGGGCAGATACGCAGTATTTT. Translation gives CASSVTGADTQYF.

The table lists this clonotype with a few counts. The chain carries TRBV4-1 and TRBJ2-7; 9 nucleotides line up with TRBD2. The V gene end was trimmed by 1 base and the J gene end by 3 bases; junction bases not matched to a gene: 7. The CDR3 has 16 residues. In germline, CDR1 is MGHRA, CDR2 YSYEKL. CDR3 residues: CASSQVDSGSFYEQYF. CDR3 nucleotides: TGCGCCAGCAGCCAAGTGGATAGCGGGAGTTTCTACGAGCAGTACTTC.

The genes are TRBV20-1 and TRBJ1-5, with TRBD1 matching 8 bases. The CDR3 spans 13 residues. Germline CDR1 DFQATT, CDR2 SNEGSKA (reference sequence). Trimming cost V 5 bases and J 5 bases; bases outside gene matches: 5. In DNA form, the CDR3 reads TGCAGTGCTTACGACAGGGGTTATCAGCCCCAGCATTTT. Translation gives CSAYDRGYQPQHF.

This clonotype was counted between two and nine times. The genes are TRBV5-5 and TRBJ2-1; a possible D gene is TRBD2 (5 bases). The DNA end is a closer match to TRBJ2-7, so the J assignment may be wrong. Germline values: CDR1 SGHKS, CDR2 YYEKEE (reference sequence). The CDR3 runs to 15 residues. CDR3 in amino acids: CASSPLAGEVNEQYF. CDR3 nucleotides: TGTGCCAGCAGTCCCCTCGCCGGGGAAGTGAACGAGCAGTACTTC.

This clonotype has more than one count but fewer than ten. The gene calls are TRBV4-2 and TRBJ2-1; the match to TRBD2 covers 10 bases. CDR1 and CDR2 (germline): LGHNA, YNFKEQ. V gave up 4 bases and J gave up 3 bases; unmatched junction bases: 9. The CDR3 is 17 amino acids. The CDR3 reads CASSPTVVAGGYNEQFF. The DNA for the CDR3 is TGTGCCAGCAGCCCTACCGTAGTAGCGGGGGGCTACAATGAGCAGTTCTTC.

This chain joins TRBV15 and TRBJ2-2; D ambiguous. The V end was cut by 5 bases, the J end by 3 bases, with 10 bases between. The CDR3 covers 14 residues. CDR1 is LNHNV and CDR2 is YYDKDF in the germline V gene (reference sequence). Here the CDR3 reads CATSQSRYTGELFF. CDR3 DNA sequence: TGTGCCACCAGCCAGTCGAGGTACACCGGGGAGCTGTTTTTT.